This T cell receptor (beta chain) was captured by sequencing in a study of OX40 agonist ivuxolimab in advanced cancers. Study details: A history of anti-PD-1, anti-PD-L1 or anti-CTLA-4 therapy was acceptable, and around 36% had some. Partial responses were observed in three patients, of whom one had hepatocellular carcinoma and two had cutaneous melanoma.

TCRdb's table, derived via immunoSEQ multiplex PCR, lists solely in-frame clones and lacks some. The sample includes around 80,000 clones, about 86% seen only once; the top ten take 6.6%. This CDR3 has 14 residues. Germline values: CDR1 MNHEY, CDR2 SMNVEV (reference sequence). V shed 5 bases and J 1 base; nucleotides not matched to a gene: 4. It was autoimmune disease history or systemic immunosuppression that excluded patients. Blood got drawn at baseline, again on cycle 4 day 1, and then on cycle 7 day 1. This chain links TRBV27 with TRBJ1-1, with 7 bases identical to TRBD1. The sequence came from an adult with an advanced solid tumor such as melanoma, head and neck, liver or kidney cancer. Sequencing used CD4+ or CD8+ T cells sorted from blood, obtained in a trial of the OX40 agonist ivuxolimab. Here the CDR3 DNA reads TGTGCCAGCAGTCCCTGGGACAGGAACACTGAAGCTTTCTTT. This encodes CASSPWDRNTEAFF.